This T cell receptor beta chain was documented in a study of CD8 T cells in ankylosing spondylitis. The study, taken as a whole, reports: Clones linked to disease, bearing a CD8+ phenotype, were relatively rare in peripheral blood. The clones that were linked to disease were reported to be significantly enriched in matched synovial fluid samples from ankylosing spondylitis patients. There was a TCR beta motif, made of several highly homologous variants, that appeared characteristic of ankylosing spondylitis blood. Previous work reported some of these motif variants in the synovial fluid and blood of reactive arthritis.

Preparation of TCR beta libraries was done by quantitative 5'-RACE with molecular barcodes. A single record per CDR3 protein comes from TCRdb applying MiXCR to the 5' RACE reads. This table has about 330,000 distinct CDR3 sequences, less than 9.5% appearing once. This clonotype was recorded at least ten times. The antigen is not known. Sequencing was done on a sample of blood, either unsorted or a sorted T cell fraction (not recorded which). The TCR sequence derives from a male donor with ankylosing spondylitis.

The CDR3 region is CASSLNLLNTGELFF. CDR3 sequence (DNA): TGTGCCAGCAGTTTGAATCTCCTGAACACCGGGGAGCTGTTTTTT. This chain uses TRBV6-2 or TRBV6-3 with TRBJ2-2; D gene uncertain. The CDR3 runs 15 residues. V was cut by 4 bases and J by 1 base, with 10 bases left in between. Looked up from germline, CDR1 is MNHEY and CDR2 is SVGEGT.